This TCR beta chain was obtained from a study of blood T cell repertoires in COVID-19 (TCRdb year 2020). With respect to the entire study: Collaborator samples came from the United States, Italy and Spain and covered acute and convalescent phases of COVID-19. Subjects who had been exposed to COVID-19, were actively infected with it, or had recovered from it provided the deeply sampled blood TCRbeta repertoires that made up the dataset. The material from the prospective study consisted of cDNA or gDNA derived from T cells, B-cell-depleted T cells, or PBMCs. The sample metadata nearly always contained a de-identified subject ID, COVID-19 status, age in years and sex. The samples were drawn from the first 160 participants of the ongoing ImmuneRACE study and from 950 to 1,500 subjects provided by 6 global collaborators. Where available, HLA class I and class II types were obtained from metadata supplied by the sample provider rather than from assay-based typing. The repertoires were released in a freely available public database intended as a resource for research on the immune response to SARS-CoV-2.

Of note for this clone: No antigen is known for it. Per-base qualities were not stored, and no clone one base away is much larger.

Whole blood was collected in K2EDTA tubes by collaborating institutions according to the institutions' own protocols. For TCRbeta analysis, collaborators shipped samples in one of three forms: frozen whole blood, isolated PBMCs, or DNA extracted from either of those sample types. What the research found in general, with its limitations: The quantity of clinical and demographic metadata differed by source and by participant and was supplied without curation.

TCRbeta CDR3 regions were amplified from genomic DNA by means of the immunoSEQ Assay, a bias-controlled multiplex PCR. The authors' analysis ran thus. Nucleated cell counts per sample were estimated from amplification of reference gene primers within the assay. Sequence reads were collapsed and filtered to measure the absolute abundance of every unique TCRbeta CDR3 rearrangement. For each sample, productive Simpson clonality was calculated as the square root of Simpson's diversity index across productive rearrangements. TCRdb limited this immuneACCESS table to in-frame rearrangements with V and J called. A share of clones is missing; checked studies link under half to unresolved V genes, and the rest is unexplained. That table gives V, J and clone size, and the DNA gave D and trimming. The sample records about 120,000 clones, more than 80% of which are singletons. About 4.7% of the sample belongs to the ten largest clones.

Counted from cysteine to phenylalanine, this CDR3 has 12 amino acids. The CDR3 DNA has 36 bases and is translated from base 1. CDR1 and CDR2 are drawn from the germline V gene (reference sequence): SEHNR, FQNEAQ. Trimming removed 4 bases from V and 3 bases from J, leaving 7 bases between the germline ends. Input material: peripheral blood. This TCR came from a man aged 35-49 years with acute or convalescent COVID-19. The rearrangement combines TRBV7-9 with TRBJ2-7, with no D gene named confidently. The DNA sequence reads TGTGCCAGCAGCTCCCCTTTCTACGAGCAGTACTTC. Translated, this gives CASSSPFYEQYF.